The 15 T cell receptor beta chains listed next were all sequenced from one sample in a study of blood T cells in healthy people across ages. PCR was performed a second time for roughly 7 to 11 cycles using a sample-barcoded 5' primer and a J-beta primer mix. TCRdb re-called the 5' RACE reads with MiXCR, one entry per CDR3 protein. The sample lists fewer than 1,200,000 distinct CDR3 sequences, under 30% occurring once. These same data were also listed under a study on T cells of mothers and their children.

The sequencing input was blood. These receptors were collected from a girl under 10 years old in good health.

The chain has TRBV18 and TRBJ1-5, with 7 bases lining up with TRBD1. This CDR3 has 13 residues. V lost 4 bases to trimming and J lost 7 bases; unmatched junction nucleotides: 4. CDR1 KGHSH and CDR2 LQKENI come from the germline V gene. The CDR3 DNA reads TGTGCCAGCTCACAGGGGGCCGGACAGCCCCAGCATTTT. Residues: CASSQGAGQPQHF.

This clonotype was seen only a few times. V is TRBV7-2 and J is TRBJ2-7, with D perhaps matching TRBD2 (6 bases). V shed 4 bases and J shed 0 bases, with 16 bases lying between them. The CDR3 sequence is 16 residues long. Per germline, CDR1 SGHTA and CDR2 FQGNSA. The CDR3 DNA sequence: TGTGCCAGCAGCTCCCTACGAGGGACTCGCTCCTACGAGCAGTACTTC. Its protein is CASSSLRGTRSYEQYF.

The rearrangement joins TRBV20-1 to TRBJ2-2, with TRBD1 matching over 9 bases. CDR3 length equals 16 residues. Germline lookup yields CDR1 DFQATT and CDR2 SNEGSKA (reference sequence). V dropped 0 bases and J dropped 5; count of bases not matched to a gene: 7. The CDR3 protein is CSARDSGQGLTGELFF. Written as DNA, the CDR3 is TGCAGTGCTAGAGATAGTGGACAGGGGTTGACCGGGGAGCTGTTTTTT.

This clonotype has more than one count but fewer than ten. This chain joins TRBV20-1 and TRBJ2-3; D perhaps matches TRBD1 (7 bases). CDR3 length: 14 residues. V lost 6 bases to trimming and J lost 4 bases, with 17 bases between them. Germline V gene sequence: CDR1 DFQATT, CDR2 SNEGSKA (reference sequence). The DNA of the CDR3 is TGCAGTGCGGGGGGACAGATGGGCGCAGATACGCAGTATTTT. Protein product: CSAGGQMGADTQYF.

The chain links TRBV20-1 to TRBJ2-7, with D possibly matching TRBD2 (6 bases). The germline V and J ends were trimmed by 3 bases and 0 bases, with 15 bases remaining between them. Germline-derived CDR1 and CDR2 are DFQATT and SNEGSKA (reference sequence). This CDR3 contains 15 residues. DNA for the CDR3: TGCAGTGCTAGCACGGGACCAGCGGGCTCCTACGAGCAGTACTTC. It encodes CSASTGPAGSYEQYF.

The chain joins TRBV6-2 or TRBV6-3 to TRBJ2-7; no definite D call. CDR1 and CDR2 from the germline V gene are MNHEY and SVGEGT. The V end was cut by 2 bases, the J end by 7 bases, with 9 bases between. The CDR3 is 12 residues long. The CDR3 here is CASSYPDLEQYF. As DNA, the CDR3 is TGTGCCAGCAGTTACCCTGACCTGGAGCAGTACTTC.

The V call is TRBV12-3 or TRBV12-4, the J call TRBJ1-6; D gene ambiguous. The CDR3 spans 12 residues. Trimming pared 3 bases from V and 8 bases from J, leaving 5 bases between. The CDR3 is CASSFRDSPLHF. The CDR3 nucleotides are TGTGCCAGCAGTTTTCGGGATTCACCCCTCCACTTT.

This clonotype was picked up a small number of times. The chain joins TRBV28 to TRBJ2-1; 9 nucleotides agree with TRBD1. V was pared by 5 bases and J by 7 bases, with 6 bases of the junction left unmatched. This CDR3 is built from 14 residues. Per germline, CDR1 MDHEN and CDR2 SYDVKM. The CDR3 protein is CASSPGQGRNEQFF. The DNA for the CDR3 is TGTGCCAGCAGTCCTGGACAGGGGCGGAATGAGCAGTTCTTC.

This clonotype was seen only a few times. V and J are TRBV6-5 and TRBJ1-1; no clear D gene. V shed 0 bases and J shed 6 bases, with 17 bases lying between them. The germline V gene encodes CDR1 MNHEY and CDR2 SVGAGI. The CDR3 covers 16 residues. DNA for the CDR3: TGTGCCAGCAGTTACTCGAGTTCGAACCAGTCCCCTGAAGCTTTCTTT. Translation: CASSYSSSNQSPEAFF.

V and J are TRBV29-1 and TRBJ2-5, with D maybe TRBD2 (5 bases). Trimming left V 5 bases short and J 1 base short, with 11 bases between. The CDR3 consists of 13 residues. Germline values: CDR1 SQVTM, CDR2 ANQGSEA. This chain's CDR3 is CSVWKGVQETQYF. CDR3 DNA sequence: TGCAGCGTTTGGAAGGGAGTCCAAGAGACCCAGTACTTC.

The chain links TRBV27 to TRBJ1-5, with D tentatively TRBD1 (5 bases). Trimming took 2 bases from V and 3 from J, leaving 8 bases between them. The CDR3 covers 14 residues. CDR1 is MNHEY and CDR2 is SMNVEV in the germline V gene (reference sequence). This CDR3 is CASSLGAPNQPQHF. CDR3 DNA sequence: TGTGCCAGCAGTTTAGGGGCGCCCAATCAGCCCCAGCATTTT.

The chain combines TRBV27 with TRBJ1-5, with D possibly being TRBD1 (5 bases). V gave up 7 bases and J gave up 3 bases, with 10 bases separating them. This CDR3 has 13 amino acids. Per germline, CDR1 MNHEY and CDR2 SMNVEV (reference sequence). The CDR3 DNA reads as TGTGCCAGCAATGGGGGACTCAATCAGCCCCAGCATTTT. Translating it yields CASNGGLNQPQHF.

This clonotype was recorded a few times. V gene TRBV4-2 combines with J gene TRBJ1-5; D uncertain. CDR1 is LGHNA, CDR2 YNFKEQ, per germline. V lost 1 base and J 0 bases, leaving 7 bases between the germline ends. CDR3 length: 15 residues. CDR3 loop: CASSQGADSNQPQHF. DNA of the CDR3: TGTGCCAGCAGCCAAGGGGCGGATAGCAATCAGCCCCAGCATTTT.

This rearrangement joins TRBV2 to TRBJ2-7; D is uncertain. The CDR3 totals 12 residues. Per the germline V gene, CDR1 is SNHLY and CDR2 is FYNNEI. The V and J ends lost 10 bases and 3 bases respectively, with 13 bases between them. The CDR3: CATLTQRYEQYF. In nucleotides, the CDR3 is TGTGCCACCCTAACCCAGCGCTACGAGCAGTACTTC.

The chain is built from TRBV6-5 and TRBJ2-1; D is possibly TRBD1 (6 bases). CDR3 length: 13 residues. Trimming took off 7 bases at V and 1 base at J, with 8 bases between the two ends. Germline V CDR1 and CDR2: MNHEY, SVGAGI. CDR3: CASKDSSYNEQFF. For the CDR3, the DNA is TGTGCCAGCAAGGACAGTTCCTACAATGAGCAGTTCTTC.